Many counts were recorded for the clone carrying this T cell receptor (beta chain). What it binds is unknown. Together with a sample-barcoded 5' primer, a J-beta primer mix was included in a second PCR lasting 7 to 11 cycles. TCRdb passed the 5' RACE reads through MiXCR, listing each CDR3 protein once. The data contain around 1.7 million distinct CDR3 sequences, about 30% of them singletons. V lost 5 bases and J lost 4, with 9 bases in between. Germline V gene data show CDR1 as KGHDR and CDR2 as SFDVKD. The CDR3 sequence is 13 residues long. This entry comes from a study of blood T cells in healthy people across ages. Study findings and constraints: The study regarded diversity estimates from one million T cells as underestimates.

V usage is TRBV24-1 and J usage is TRBJ2-3; D is unresolved. This receptor was identified in a woman aged 25 to 39 in good health. The specimen was blood. The CDR3 here is CATSGGRADTQYF. The CDR3 nucleotides are TGTGCCACCAGTGGCGGCAGAGCAGATACGCAGTATTTT.